This T cell receptor (beta chain) is from a study of cytomegalovirus exposure and HLA in healthy donors. The PCR made use of 60 Vbeta and 13 Jbeta primers. The method was immunoSEQ multiplex PCR; TCRdb's version includes in-frame clones alone and lacks a portion of them. This sample has about 140,000 clones, with 77% found just once. Of note for this clone: Its antigen is not known.

General study results and limits: Within the data, a cluster of highly shared sequence variants was likely a sequencing artifact. There were a few CMV-associated chains whose specificity for CMV antigens was confirmed in vitro. Donor immune exposure was known only as CMV serostatus.

V trimming: 4 bases; J trimming: 5 bases; junction bases outside the gene matches: 8. The CDR3 runs 16 residues. Looked up from germline, CDR1 is SGHTA and CDR2 is FQGTGA. The TCR sequence derives from a female donor in good health and CMV-seronegative. This chain connects TRBV7-3 to TRBJ2-1; 10 positions match TRBD2. Sequencing was done on a sample of PBMCs. CDR3 protein: CASSSSLAGEDNEQFF. CDR3 bases: TGTGCCAGCAGCTCCTCTCTAGCGGGGGAGGACAATGAGCAGTTCTTC.